These 21 T cell receptor beta chains share one sample of origin, sequenced in a study of cytomegalovirus exposure and HLA in healthy donors. PCR was performed using 60 Vbeta and 13 Jbeta primers. Measured with immunoSEQ multiplex PCR; TCRdb has only the in-frame clones, and not every one. The sample has about 120,000 clones; approximately 72% are singletons. Sequenced sample: PBMCs. These receptors all come from a woman aged 35 to 49 in good health and CMV-seropositive.

The chain joins TRBV9 to TRBJ1-2; D not certain. The CDR3 is 13 amino acids. Trimming removed 3 bases at V and 4 bases at J, with 10 bases between. Looked up from germline, CDR1 is SGDLS and CDR2 is YYNGEE. The CDR3 nucleotides are TGTGCCAGCAGCGGGCGGTCATCCTATGGCTACACCTTC. Translating gives CASSGRSSYGYTF.

V and J are TRBV11-2 and TRBJ1-6; no definite D call. The germline gives CDR1 SGHAT, CDR2 FQNNGV. With 5 bases removed from V and 7 bases from J, the gap between germline ends came to 9 bases. The CDR3 totals 13 residues. The CDR3 bases are TGTGCCAGCAGCCCAACCCGGAATTCACCCCTCCACTTT. It codes for CASSPTRNSPLHF.

This clone was detected only a few times. In nucleotides, the CDR3 is TGTGCCAGCAGCCCCCGGGGGGCGAGCTCTGGAAACACCATATATTTT. Its protein is CASSPRGASSGNTIYF. The chain has TRBV7-9 and TRBJ1-3; D is possibly TRBD1 (6 bases). Germline CDR1 reads SEHNR; CDR2 reads FQNEAQ (reference sequence). Between the trimmed V and J ends, which lost 5 bases and 0 bases, there was a span of 14 bases. This CDR3 contains 16 residues. The entire variable domain, with the rest obtained from reference TRBV7-9 and TRBJ1-3, is as follows: DTGVSQNPRHKITKRGQNVTFRCDPISEHNRLYWYRQTLGQGPEFLTYFQNEAQLEKSRLLSDRFSAERPKGSFSTLEIQRTEQGDSAMYLCASSPRGASSGNTIYFGEGSWLTVV.

This clone was counted a few times. The rearrangement uses TRBV4-3 and TRBJ1-1; D is uncertain. Germline CDR1 reads LGHNA; CDR2 reads YSLEER. Trimming cost V 2 bases and J 1 base, with 11 bases left between them. The CDR3 totals 15 residues. CDR3 sequence reads: CASSQNRGPNTEAFF. CDR3 nucleotide sequence: TGCGCCAGCAGCCAAAACAGAGGGCCGAACACTGAAGCTTTCTTT.

The J gene is TRBJ1-2, the V gene TRBV6-1; the D is unclear. CDR1 is MNHNS, CDR2 SASEGT, per germline. The CDR3 is made up of 13 amino acids. The V end lost 1 base, the J end lost 1 base, and 4 bases lay between the germline ends. CDR3 DNA sequence: TGTGCCAGCAGTGAAGGCGGTAACTATGGCTACACCTTC. Translating it yields CASSEGGNYGYTF.

The chain carries TRBV29-1 and TRBJ2-3; the match to TRBD2 covers 8 bases. Germline CDR1 SQVTM, CDR2 ANQGSEA. The CDR3 covers 12 residues. The J segment lost 6 bases and the V segment lost 3 bases, leaving 2 bases of the junction unmatched. The CDR3 sequence is CSVDGGADTQYF. CDR3 sequence (DNA): TGCAGCGTTGACGGGGGGGCGGATACGCAGTATTTT.

The chain is built from TRBV6-5 and TRBJ2-1, with D unclear. V dropped 6 bases and J dropped 10 bases, with 13 bases sitting between them. Germline CDR1 is MNHEY and CDR2 is SVGAGI. This CDR3 region has 12 residues. CDR3 residues: CASSPQEGEQFF. CDR3 DNA sequence: TGTGCCAGCAGCCCCCAGGAAGGCGAGCAGTTCTTC.

V is TRBV29-1 and J is TRBJ1-5; no definite D call. The V end lost 7 bases, the J end lost 4 bases, and 8 bases lay between the germline ends. The length of the CDR3 is 11 residues. The germline V gene encodes CDR1 SQVTM and CDR2 ANQGSEA. The CDR3 is CSDDGNQPQHF. In DNA form, the CDR3 reads TGCAGCGACGACGGGAATCAGCCCCAGCATTTT.

The chain combines TRBV11-2 with TRBJ1-6, with D perhaps TRBD1 (5 bases). The CDR3 extends over 14 amino acids. Germline loops: CDR1 SGHAT, CDR2 FQNNGV. Trimming took off 6 bases at V and 8 bases at J, with 14 bases between the two ends. CDR3: CASRGHIGYSPLHF. The DNA for the CDR3 is TGTGCCAGCAGAGGACATATCGGTTATTCACCCCTCCACTTT.

The genes are TRBV6-6 and TRBJ1-3, with a possible D match to TRBD1 (6 bases). The CDR3 loop spans 16 amino acids. Germline V gives CDR1 MNHNY, CDR2 SVGAGI (reference sequence). Deletions cut 7 bases from V and 0 bases from J, with 16 bases between. The CDR3 sequence: CASKAGGDASGNTIYF. CDR3 coding DNA: TGTGCCAGCAAGGCGGGGGGCGATGCCTCTGGAAACACCATATATTTT.

The chain combines TRBV18 with TRBJ1-1; 8 positions agree with TRBD1. CDR3 length: 15 amino acids. Germline V gene data show CDR1 as KGHSH and CDR2 as LQKENI. V dropped 1 base and J dropped 1; count of bases not matched to a gene: 2. The CDR3 region has the DNA TGTGCCAGCTCACCACTAGACAGGGGGAACACTGAAGCTTTCTTT. As protein: CASSPLDRGNTEAFF.

This clone occurred once. The V call is TRBV6-5, the J call TRBJ2-3; 8 bases match TRBD2. Germline CDR1 and CDR2: MNHEY and SVGAGI. The junction had 7 bases not matched to a gene; V was cut back by 4 bases and J by 4 bases. This CDR3 is built from 15 residues. Here the CDR3 DNA reads TGTGCCAGCAGTTTTGGTAGCGGGGATCCAGATACGCAGTATTTT. It is translated as CASSFGSGDPDTQYF.

This clone was detected a few times. The chain uses TRBV27 and TRBJ1-2, with D unclear. The V and J ends lost 5 bases and 8 bases respectively, with 21 bases between them. CDR1 and CDR2 from the germline V gene are MNHEY and SMNVEV (reference sequence). This CDR3 spans 15 amino acids. The CDR3 loop reads CASSQGPFGGGGYTF. CDR3 bases: TGTGCCAGCAGTCAAGGCCCCTTCGGCGGAGGCGGCTACACCTTC.

The chain joins TRBV6-1 to TRBJ1-2; TRBD1 agrees at 10 bases. The V gene's germline CDR1 is MNHNS and CDR2 SASEGT. The length of the CDR3 is 14 residues. J was trimmed by 4 bases and V by 2 bases; bases with no gene match: 1. CDR3 loop: CASSERTGGYGYTF. CDR3 nucleotides: TGTGCCAGCAGTGAAAGGACAGGGGGCTATGGCTACACCTTC.

The gene calls are TRBV6-1 and TRBJ2-1, with TRBD2 identical over 10 bases. V dropped 7 bases and J dropped 8; count of bases not matched to a gene: 5. CDR3 length: 13 amino acids. Germline CDR1 and CDR2: MNHNS and SASEGT. CDR3 DNA: TGTGCCAGCAAACTAGCGGGGTCCCATGAGCAGTTCTTC. It codes for CASKLAGSHEQFF.

A remark on this clone: Its ends do not fully match the called genes, so a read error is possible. The chain is built from TRBV10-3 and TRBJ2-7; D is possibly TRBD2 (6 bases). Germline V CDR1 and CDR2: ENHRY, SYGVKD. The length of the CDR3 is 15 residues. CDR3 DNA sequence: TGTGCCATCGGTGAGCCAGGGACTGGCGGCTACGAGCAGTACTTC. Its protein is CAIGEPGTGGYEQYF.

The chain combines TRBV5-4 with TRBJ2-3; TRBD2 matches at 9 bases. The germline V gene encodes CDR1 SGHNT and CDR2 YYREEE (reference sequence). J was trimmed by 0 bases and V by 2 bases; bases with no gene match: 7. This CDR3 spans 17 amino acids. CDR3 sequence (DNA): TGTGCCAGCAGCTTTCGGCTAGCGGGGCCTAGCACAGATACGCAGTATTTT. It specifies CASSFRLAGPSTDTQYF.

The rearrangement links TRBV7-8 to TRBJ1-1; weak D call: TRBD1 (5 bases). In germline, CDR1 is SGHVS, CDR2 FQNEAQ. V was clipped by 1 base and J by 0 bases, with 12 bases between them. This CDR3 has 16 amino acids. CDR3 loop: CASSLEVGLMNTEAFF. CDR3 bases: TGTGCCAGCAGCTTAGAGGTGGGGCTCATGAACACTGAAGCTTTCTTT. Drawing the rest from reference TRBV7-8 and TRBJ1-1, the complete variable domain is GAGVSQSPRYKVAKRGQDVALRCDPISGHVSLFWYQQALGQGPEFLTYFQNEAQLDKSGLPSDRFFAERPEGSVSTLKIQRTQQEDSAVYLCASSLEVGLMNTEAFFGQGTRLTVV.

This chain links TRBV9 with TRBJ2-1; D uncertain. V dropped 0 bases and J dropped 4 bases, with 8 bases sitting between them. Germline CDR1 SGDLS, CDR2 YYNGEE. This CDR3 is built from 14 residues. For the CDR3, the DNA is TGTGCCAGCAGCGTAGCAACGCAGTACAATGAGCAGTTCTTC. Its protein product is CASSVATQYNEQFF.

The sample holds a few counts of this clone. V usage is TRBV2 and J usage is TRBJ1-1, with D perhaps matching TRBD1 (6 bases). V lost 8 bases to trimming and J lost 4 bases, with 11 bases between them. The CDR3 consists of 12 residues. Germline V gene data show CDR1 as SNHLY and CDR2 as FYNNEI. The CDR3 nucleotides read TGTGCCAGCCACAGGGTGGGCACTGAAGCTTTCTTT. It yields the protein CASHRVGTEAFF.

The chain joins TRBV11-1 to TRBJ1-1, with D tentatively TRBD1 (5 bases). Germline assignment: CDR1 SGHAT and CDR2 FQDESV (reference sequence). The CDR3 runs to 14 residues. Trimming removed 1 base at V and 3 bases at J, with 9 bases between. The CDR3 DNA reads TGTGCCAGCAGCTTAGGGGGCTGGGACACTGAAGCTTTCTTT. It yields the protein CASSLGGWDTEAFF.